This T cell receptor beta chain appears in the sequencing data of a study of blood T cell repertoires in COVID-19. The CDR3 runs to 14 residues. Method: immunoSEQ multiplex PCR; TCRdb's copy keeps in-frame clones and lacks some. The data show some 240,000 clones, just under 85% seen once. V gene TRBV21-1 combines with J gene TRBJ1-2; no DNA check was done on the table's D call, TRBD1. TRBV21-1 is marked as a pseudogene. The source is a woman of 80 years or more with acute or convalescent COVID-19. The source material was peripheral blood. The CDR3 spells CASSKHRQEDGYTF. CDR3 coding DNA: TGTGCCAGCAGCAAACATCGACAGGAGGATGGCTACACCTTC.